Described below is a single TCR beta chain sequence and its context. Its antigen is undetermined. At one end the junction does not follow the germline gene, possibly because of a read error. This specimen belongs to a study of Graves' ophthalmopathy and Graves' hyperthyroidism. Whole-study context: Hyperthyroidism was considered stable when no ophthalmopathy appeared within 18 months of follow-up. Study conclusions and caveats: In blood appeared most of the expanded thyroid clonotypes whose frequency exceeded 0.001.

Amplified material comprised TCR beta CDR3 regions derived from RNA transcripts. The first-round RT-PCR employed HTBI primers together with the Qiagen OneStep RT-PCR kit. A multiplex PCR was then performed as the second round. TCRdb itself ran the multiplex PCR reads through MiXCR, one entry per CDR3 protein. The repertoire holds around 590,000 distinct CDR3 sequences, with under 40% as singletons. CDR3 length: 15 residues. Per germline, CDR1 SEHNR and CDR2 FQNEAQ (reference sequence). Diagnosis relied on clinical symptoms, serum thyroxine, TRAb, thyroid ultrasound and orbital computed tomography. The sequence was obtained from an adult man with Graves' hyperthyroidism. The J gene is TRBJ2-2, the V gene TRBV7-9, with 7 bases fitting TRBD1. Source material: peripheral blood or thyroid tissue (not recorded which). CDR3 in amino acids: CASSHRDSGPGELFF. For the CDR3, the DNA is TGCGCCAGCAGCCACCGGGACAGTGGGCCCGGGGAGCTGTTTTTT.